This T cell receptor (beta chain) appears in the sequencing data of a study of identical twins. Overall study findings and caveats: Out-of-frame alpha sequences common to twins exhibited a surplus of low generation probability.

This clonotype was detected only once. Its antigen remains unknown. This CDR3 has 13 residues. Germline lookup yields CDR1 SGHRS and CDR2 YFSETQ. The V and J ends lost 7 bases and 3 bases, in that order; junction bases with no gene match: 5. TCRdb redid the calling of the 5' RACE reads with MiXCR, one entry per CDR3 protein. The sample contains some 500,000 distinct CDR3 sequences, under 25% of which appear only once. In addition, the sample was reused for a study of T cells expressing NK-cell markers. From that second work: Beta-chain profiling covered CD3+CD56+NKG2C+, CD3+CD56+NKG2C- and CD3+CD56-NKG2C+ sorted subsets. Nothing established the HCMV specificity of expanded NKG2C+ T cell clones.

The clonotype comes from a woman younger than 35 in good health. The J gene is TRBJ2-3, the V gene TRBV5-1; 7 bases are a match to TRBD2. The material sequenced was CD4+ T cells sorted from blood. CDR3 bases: TGCGCCAGCGGGGGGGTCCGGACAGATACGCAGTATTTT. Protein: CASGGVRTDTQYF.